This T cell receptor (beta chain) is from a study of radiation and T cells in renal cell carcinoma. Findings of the study overall: From baseline, blood top tumor clonotypes peaked at 2 weeks post-radiation.

Time point defined: blood 4 weeks post-SBRT, at nephrectomy. Treatment here: 15 Gy SBRT to primary tumor, nephrectomy 4 weeks later. Nephrectomy followed 15 Gy stereotactic body radiation by 4 weeks. After SBRT, blood was collected at 2 and 4 weeks, plus baseline. This table comes from immunoSEQ multiplex PCR, and its TCRdb copy is limited to in-frame clones, with some not included. The table lists roughly 100,000 clones, 75% to 85% of them singletons, with approximately 7.2% in the top ten. Turning to this clone: Its antigen is not identified.

The specimen comprised blood, sampled from a patient whose treatment included radiotherapy and nephrectomy. The clonotype comes from a man in his 60s with renal cell carcinoma.

The CDR3 DNA reads TGTGCCAGCGGGAGCGGGAGTTACAATGAGCAGTTCTTC. Translated, it gives CASGSGSYNEQFF. This chain uses TRBV2 with TRBJ2-1; 8 bases line up with TRBD2. CDR1 is SNHLY, CDR2 FYNNEI, per germline. V lost 8 bases to trimming and J lost 4 bases; unmatched junction nucleotides: 4. The CDR3 has 13 amino acids.